These T cell receptor beta chains were read from a single sample in a study of T-cell memory formation after mild COVID-19. TCRdb independently ran MiXCR on the 5' RACE reads; one entry per CDR3 protein. Of some 130,000 distinct CDR3 sequences in the sample, roughly 6% were seen once. The specimen was PBMCs or a T cell subset sorted from them (not recorded which). These receptors were obtained from an adult woman who had mild COVID-19 (a few samples of this study predate the infection). Cell type and time point are not known. The CDR3 runs from the conserved cysteine through the conserved F or W. The order of the fields is D gene, J gene, clone size, V gene, CDR3 DNA, CDR3 protein. The D gene is left open where the match is weak. Size is stated for part of the rows, as once, few or many counts, or as a class when the clone is expanded.

d_gene: NA
j_gene: TRBJ1-2
abundance: NA
v_gene: TRBV9
CDR3nt: TGTGCCAGCAGCGTTGACACGAACTATGGCTACACCTTC
CDR3aa: CASSVDTNYGYTF

d_gene: TRBD1
j_gene: TRBJ2-7
abundance: NA
v_gene: TRBV10-3
CDR3nt: TGTGCCATCAGAGGGACAGGGAGTTCCTACGAGCAGTACTTC
CDR3aa: CAIRGTGSSYEQYF

d_gene: NA
j_gene: TRBJ2-2
abundance: NA
v_gene: TRBV12-3/TRBV12-4
CDR3nt: TGTGCCAGCAGGCCGGGGGCCGGGGAGCTGTTTTTT
CDR3aa: CASRPGAGELFF

d_gene: NA
j_gene: TRBJ1-5
abundance: NA
v_gene: TRBV20-1
CDR3nt: TGCAGTGCTAGAGATAGGCAGGGCCTAATCAATCAGCCCCAGCATTTT
CDR3aa: CSARDRQGLINQPQHF

d_gene: NA
j_gene: TRBJ1-2
abundance: many
v_gene: TRBV5-1
CDR3nt: TGCGCCAGCAGCTTGGGGATAACTAACTATGGCTACACCTTC
CDR3aa: CASSLGITNYGYTF

d_gene: NA
j_gene: TRBJ2-2
abundance: many
v_gene: TRBV9
CDR3nt: TGTGCCAGCAGCCCGACGGGGACCGGGGAGCTGTTTTTT
CDR3aa: CASSPTGTGELFF

d_gene: NA
j_gene: TRBJ2-7
abundance: many
v_gene: TRBV29-1
CDR3nt: TGCAGCGGGTCGGACATGGAGGGCCGCGAGCAGTACTTC
CDR3aa: CSGSDMEGREQYF

d_gene: NA
j_gene: TRBJ1-1
abundance: many
v_gene: TRBV5-1
CDR3nt: TGCGCCAGCAGCTTCGGACACCTGAACACTGAAGCTTTCTTT
CDR3aa: CASSFGHLNTEAFF

d_gene: NA
j_gene: TRBJ1-2
abundance: NA
v_gene: TRBV2
CDR3nt: TGTGCCAGCAGTGGAGACAGGATTGGATACACCTTC
CDR3aa: CASSGDRIGYTF

d_gene: NA
j_gene: TRBJ1-5
abundance: few
v_gene: TRBV12-3/TRBV12-4
CDR3nt: TGTGCCAGCAGTCCTTCTGGTAAGAATCAGCCCCAGCATTTT
CDR3aa: CASSPSGKNQPQHF

d_gene: TRBD2
j_gene: TRBJ2-3
abundance: many
v_gene: TRBV5-1
CDR3nt: TGCGCCAGCAGCTTGGCCAGCGGGGGGGCGGGCACAGATACGCAGTATTTT
CDR3aa: CASSLASGGAGTDTQYF

d_gene: NA
j_gene: TRBJ2-7
abundance: many
v_gene: TRBV28
CDR3nt: TGTGCCAGCAGTTTAGGGGACTACGAGCAGTACTTC
CDR3aa: CASSLGDYEQYF

d_gene: NA
j_gene: TRBJ2-3
abundance: NA
v_gene: TRBV7-2
CDR3nt: TGTGCCAGCAGCTTACGGGCTACGTGGGGGATTAGGAGCACAGATACGCAGTATTTT
CDR3aa: CASSLRATWGIRSTDTQYF

d_gene: TRBD1
j_gene: TRBJ1-1
abundance: few
v_gene: TRBV18
CDR3nt: TGTGCCAGCTCACCACCGAAAAACAGGGGGGGGACTGAAGCTTTCTTT
CDR3aa: CASSPPKNRGGTEAFF

d_gene: NA
j_gene: TRBJ2-3
abundance: NA
v_gene: TRBV19
CDR3nt: TGTGCCAGTAGTATAGCGAAAGGATCGCTCTCGATAACAGATACGCAGTATTTT
CDR3aa: CASSIAKGSLSITDTQYF

d_gene: NA
j_gene: TRBJ2-7
abundance: NA
v_gene: TRBV7-8
CDR3nt: TGTGCCAGCAGCTTAAGTAATAGGGCGGGACCCAGATACGATCAGTACTTC
CDR3aa: CASSLSNRAGPRYDQYF

d_gene: NA
j_gene: TRBJ2-7
abundance: few
v_gene: TRBV10-3
CDR3nt: TGTGCCATCAGCCGGGATGGGAGGGAGCAGTACTTC
CDR3aa: CAISRDGREQYF

d_gene: TRBD2
j_gene: TRBJ2-1
abundance: NA
v_gene: TRBV7-6
CDR3nt: TGTGCCAGCAGCCACGCTAGCGGGAGTGAGGGCAACAATGAGCAGTTCTTC
CDR3aa: CASSHASGSEGNNEQFF

d_gene: NA
j_gene: TRBJ2-2
abundance: many
v_gene: TRBV20-1
CDR3nt: TGCAGCCCACGCCTCATTAACACCGGGGAGCTGTTTTTT
CDR3aa: CSPRLINTGELFF

d_gene: TRBD1
j_gene: TRBJ1-5
abundance: many
v_gene: TRBV29-1
CDR3nt: TGCAGCGCAAGGACAGGGGCGATAGGTCAGCCCCAGCATTTT
CDR3aa: CSARTGAIGQPQHF

d_gene: TRBD1
j_gene: TRBJ1-2
abundance: few
v_gene: TRBV5-6
CDR3nt: TGTGCCAGCAGCTCCCCGGGACAGGCCTACTACTATGGCTACACCTTC
CDR3aa: CASSSPGQAYYYGYTF

d_gene: TRBD2
j_gene: TRBJ2-1
abundance: few
v_gene: TRBV7-2
CDR3nt: TGTGCCAGCAGCCCGACTAGCGGGAGGTTGGATGAGCAGTTCTTC
CDR3aa: CASSPTSGRLDEQFF

d_gene: NA
j_gene: TRBJ2-7
abundance: many
v_gene: TRBV11-3
CDR3nt: TGTGCCAGCGGAATTGGCTCCGGAGTCTACGAGCAGTACTTC
CDR3aa: CASGIGSGVYEQYF

d_gene: TRBD2
j_gene: TRBJ2-7
abundance: few
v_gene: TRBV4-3
CDR3nt: TGCGCCAGCAGCCAACGGCGGGAGACCTACGAGCAGTACTTC
CDR3aa: CASSQRRETYEQYF

d_gene: TRBD1
j_gene: TRBJ2-7
abundance: few
v_gene: TRBV5-1
CDR3nt: TGCGCCAGCAGCTCGAACTTACCAGGGGGCGAGCAGTACTTC
CDR3aa: CASSSNLPGGEQYF

d_gene: NA
j_gene: TRBJ2-1
abundance: few
v_gene: TRBV5-1
CDR3nt: TGCGCCAGCAGCTTGGGGGGGGCTCACGGTTTAGTGGAGCAGTTCTTC
CDR3aa: CASSLGGAHGLVEQFF

d_gene: NA
j_gene: TRBJ2-7
abundance: few
v_gene: TRBV19
CDR3nt: TGTGCCAGTAGTATTACTCTACGGTCGAGCTCCTACGAGCAGTACTTC
CDR3aa: CASSITLRSSSYEQYF

d_gene: NA
j_gene: TRBJ1-2
abundance: NA
v_gene: TRBV11-2
CDR3nt: TGTGCCAGCAGTTTATACAGGGAAGATGGCTACACCTTC
CDR3aa: CASSLYREDGYTF

d_gene: TRBD1
j_gene: TRBJ1-2
abundance: few
v_gene: TRBV20-1
CDR3nt: TGCAGTGCACCGGGACAGGGGCGCTATGGCTACACCTTC
CDR3aa: CSAPGQGRYGYTF

d_gene: NA
j_gene: TRBJ2-2
abundance: once
v_gene: TRBV12-3/TRBV12-4
CDR3nt: TGTGCCAGCAGTCCCCAGGTGGGAACCGGGGAGCTGTTTTTT
CDR3aa: CASSPQVGTGELFF

d_gene: NA
j_gene: TRBJ2-7
abundance: NA
v_gene: TRBV3-1
CDR3nt: TGTGCCAGCAGCCAAGAAAGGCTAGTGCAGTACTTC
CDR3aa: CASSQERLVQYF

d_gene: NA
j_gene: TRBJ2-3
abundance: NA
v_gene: TRBV6-5
CDR3nt: TGTGCCAGCAGTTACAGGGGCCCTCTCACAGATACGCAGTATTTT
CDR3aa: CASSYRGPLTDTQYF

d_gene: NA
j_gene: TRBJ1-5
abundance: many
v_gene: TRBV24-1
CDR3nt: TGTGCCACCAGTGAGGACAGCGGACAGCCCCAGCATTTT
CDR3aa: CATSEDSGQPQHF

d_gene: TRBD1
j_gene: TRBJ2-5
abundance: many
v_gene: TRBV29-1
CDR3nt: TGCAGCGTTGTTTTCCCCGGGACAGTGGAGACCCAGTACTTC
CDR3aa: CSVVFPGTVETQYF

d_gene: TRBD2
j_gene: TRBJ2-7
abundance: NA
v_gene: TRBV7-8
CDR3nt: TGTGCCAGCAGCCCGCGACTAGCTTACGAGCAGTACTTC
CDR3aa: CASSPRLAYEQYF

d_gene: NA
j_gene: TRBJ2-7
abundance: many
v_gene: TRBV11-2
CDR3nt: TGTGCCAGCAGCTTAGACGCGGGGCTCTACGAGCAGTACTTC
CDR3aa: CASSLDAGLYEQYF

d_gene: NA
j_gene: TRBJ2-5
abundance: few
v_gene: TRBV4-2
CDR3nt: TGTGCCAGCAGCCAAGCGGGCGGGTCCAAGACCCAGTACTTC
CDR3aa: CASSQAGGSKTQYF

d_gene: TRBD2
j_gene: TRBJ2-7
abundance: NA
v_gene: TRBV7-2
CDR3nt: TGTGCCAGCAGCATCTCGGGGTCTAGCGGGAGGGGGAGGTCCTACGAGCAGTACTTC
CDR3aa: CASSISGSSGRGRSYEQYF

d_gene: NA
j_gene: TRBJ2-7
abundance: few
v_gene: TRBV7-8
CDR3nt: TGTGCCAGCAGCGAAAGAGTTGGCTACGAGCAGTACTTC
CDR3aa: CASSERVGYEQYF

d_gene: TRBD1
j_gene: TRBJ2-7
abundance: few
v_gene: TRBV7-2
CDR3nt: TGTGCCAGCAGCTTATCGTGGGACAGGCCTTCCTACGAGCAGTACTTC
CDR3aa: CASSLSWDRPSYEQYF